This T cell receptor beta chain is drawn from a study of cytomegalovirus exposure and HLA in healthy donors (TCRdb year 2017). In the study overall: An earlier analysis of fewer than 750 of the donors reported 276 Gb of sequence data and 117 million unique TCR beta sequences obtained from roughly 180 million T cells. An early release that covered some 630 HLA-typed donors contained approximately 300 gigabases of sequencing data and tens of millions of unique TCR sequences. Typing coverage differed by locus: A, B, C, DRB1 and DQB1 were typed in roughly 629-630 donors, DQA1 in about 510, DPA1 in some 570, and DPB1 in 450 to 480. The study was designed to test whether signatures of past pathogen exposure could be identified by cataloging public T cell receptors. Donor age, sex, ethnicity and CMV serostatus were compiled alongside the repertoire data. Across about 380 genotyped donors of the cohort, an average of about 240,000 unique TCR beta nucleotide sequences per donor were sequenced, and 15% to 20% of those sequences were non-productive. HLA typing covered class I and class II loci at four-digit resolution. In the later analysis, no new phenotypic data were used to find candidate immune exposures; instead, reliance was placed on TCR beta sequences and their occurrence across donors. A later genetic analysis took genome-wide SNP genotypes for about 55% of the 666 donors and used that subset as a discovery cohort. The study profiled the T cell repertoires of hundreds of subjects by immunosequencing and related them to cytomegalovirus serostatus. The genetic ancestry cluster associated with self-reported Caucasian donors included 65% to 90% of the roughly 400 genotyped donors. An earlier analysis of fewer than 700 of the donors applied high-throughput TCR beta sequencing to assess whether each TCR beta V gene segment acted as functional or pseudogenic. A later analysis re-examined previously published TCR beta repertoires from just over 650 donors and added high-resolution HLA genotyping to investigate patterns of TCR occurrence. High-throughput TCR immunosequencing, statistical association of individual TCRs with disease status, and machine learning were combined to predict cytomegalovirus infection status. A handful of DR-DQ haplotypes were handled as single units for association and clustering because linkage in the cohort was strong. Every repertoire in the discovery cohort had been generated on one and the same sequencing platform. In addition to the first cohort of 650 to 800 subjects, a separate validation cohort of under 150 different subjects was used. Beyond this particular receptor, the publication reports: The study listed over 150 TCR beta chains as associated with cytomegalovirus. The sequencing pipeline was judged likely to have produced a cluster of highly shared sequence variants as a technical artifact. In vitro tests confirmed that a few of the cytomegalovirus-associated TCR beta chains recognize cytomegalovirus antigens. Immune exposure information for the cohort was limited to CMV serostatus. Some IMGT-functional V segments, including TRBV6-2 and TRBV6-3, could not be distinguished by the 87-base-pair reads and were therefore excluded. The authors suggested that the approach could potentially be extended to other disease states and immunological phenotypes. V-gene and J-gene trimming of TCR beta chains was associated with a missense DCLRE1C variant in a later genetic analysis, and the association was replicated in an independent cohort. In an earlier analysis of some 500 of the donors, most TCR beta V segments appeared in productive rearrangements about 87% or about 30% of the time, broadly matching IMGT annotations. The presence/absence analyses assumed that sequencing depth was roughly uniform across donors, and that assumption may not be true. According to a later analysis, most CMV-associated TCR beta chains appeared to be HLA-restricted, and the HLA associations seemed to be driven largely by CMV exposure. HLA typing was unavailable for some donors at each locus, so association tests used only the typed subset. In a later analysis, HLA-associated TCR beta chains were found to be more clonally expanded and to have lower generation probabilities than equally common non-associated chains. In a later analysis, the rate of TCR association differed among HLA loci, with DRB1 alleles having the most associated TCRs and HLA-C alleles having the fewest. Linkage disequilibrium might explain the correlated functional status among segregating V segments, but an unknown experimental factor could not be excluded. About 15 rarely observed V segments, including chromosome 9 orphons, were excluded from the earlier analysis of several hundred of the donors because counts were too low. A further reported finding was that TCR beta sequences accurately predicted the HLA-A and HLA-B alleles for most subjects in the first cohort. In a later analysis, some 18,000 TCR beta sequences were associated with specific HLA alleles at a false discovery rate of 0.05. In a later analysis, several top co-occurrence clusters were reported to appear linked to parvovirus B19, influenza, CMV and Epstein-Barr virus. The cohort was sequenced for TCR beta chains only, and without alpha or paired-chain data the features that could be detected were limited. The classifier was reported to diagnose cytomegalovirus status with high specificity and sensitivity in both the original cohort and the validation cohort. Assigning TCR associations to individual alleles was difficult when HLA alleles, especially DR and DQ, strongly co-occurred. Most TCR sequences were seen in very few donors, while some public TCRs were found in many individuals. A later genetic analysis reported fewer N-insertions in productive TCRs among donors in an Asian-associated ancestry cluster than the approximately 670-donor mean.

The cohort was made up of approximately 670 healthy bone marrow donors. Cohort members were all nominally healthy when sampled, although unrecorded immune exposures were likely present. The donor tested CMV seronegative and was one of the 352 seronegative cohort members. A peripheral blood sample was provided by each donor, and peripheral blood mononuclear cells were used for TCR beta sequencing. The Qiagen DNeasy Blood Extraction Kit was used to extract genomic DNA from the blood cell samples. Spanning cysteine to phenylalanine, the CDR3 consists of 15 amino acids. The DNA shown is the 45-base CDR3, in frame from base 1. CDR1 is given as SNHLY and CDR2 as FYNNEI, both from the germline V gene. V lost 3 bases and J lost 0 bases; the stretch between them is 9 bases long. Receptors were amplified or captured by the immunoSEQ multiplex PCR assay. A mixture of 60 forward primers for TCR Vbeta segments and 13 reverse primers for TCR Jbeta segments was used in the multiplex PCR. Amplification of the CDR3 region of rearranged TCR beta genes was performed with a multiplex PCR assay on genomic DNA. Amplified TCR beta libraries were sequenced as 87-base-pair reads on the Illumina HiSeq System. The authors' analysis ran thus. Across the roughly 600 repertoires, a later analysis counted 80 million or so unique TCR beta chains, 9.5 million to 13 million of which were shared by at least two donors. To remove PCR and sequencing errors, raw reads were error-corrected and collapsed into unique sequences using a nearest-neighbor algorithm that merged closely related sequences. Alignment of CDR3 sequences to IMGT reference sequences was used to assign V, D and J gene segments. For a sequence to be retained, at least a six-nucleotide match to both a V gene segment and a J gene segment was required. A rearrangement counted as productive if the CDR3 had no stop codons and remained in frame with V and J, and every other rearrangement counted as non-productive. CDR3 was defined according to IMGT convention as the region running from the second conserved V-encoded cysteine to the conserved J-encoded phenylalanine. In an earlier analysis of around 640 of the donors, sequences lacking an unambiguous match to a single V gene segment were excluded. In an earlier analysis of around 600 of the donors, V segments were called functional above 56.7% productive rearrangements and were called segregating when the between-donor standard deviation exceeded 5%. To diagnose cytomegalovirus status from the catalog of TCR beta chain sequences, a statistical classification framework was built. V and J gene assignment, in a later analysis, came from comparing TCR nucleotide sequences with IMGT/GENE-DB human TR gene sequences. Using the TCRdist pipeline, a later analysis assigned CDR3 sequences along with most-parsimonious VDJ recombination scenarios. In a later analysis, each TCR beta chain was defined by its CDR3 amino acid sequence together with its V-gene family, and reads lacking a unique V-gene family were excluded. To address suspected cross-contamination and a sequencing artifact, a later analysis removed 592 highly shared, low-generation-probability nucleotide sequences. In a later analysis, a clonal expansion index for each public chain was calculated from normalized within-repertoire ranks of inferred template counts. A later analysis computed generation probabilities with a VDJ recombination model fitted to out-of-frame rearrangements, and checked the results against IGoR. Hypergeometric tests were used in a later analysis to score TCR-TCR, TCR-HLA and TCR-CMV co-occurrence, with a repertoire-size bias correction applied to the TCR pairs. In a later analysis, false discovery rates were estimated by permuting HLA or CMV assignments 20 times. In a later analysis, co-occurring TCRs were grouped using DBSCAN, with TCRdist sequence similarity added in when clustering inside HLA-allele-positive subsets. Repertoires with fewer than 30,000 or more than 120,000 public chains, plus five repertoires with anomalous nucleotide sharing, were excluded from co-occurrence clustering. Entries here come from immuneACCESS through TCRdb and include only in-frame sequences with V and J called. Some clones fail to appear in such tables; in the studies checked, an unresolved V gene covers under half of the shortfall, and the cause of the remainder is unknown. The V and J calls and clone size were taken over from that table, and D and trimming were inferred from the DNA. The sample has 130,000 or so clones on record. The ten largest make up 1.5% to 2% of the sample.

A word on this clone: The antigen it recognizes is unknown.

The TCR originated in a young man in good health and CMV-seronegative. Source material: PBMCs. The sequence joins TRBV2 to TRBJ2-1, with no confident D gene call. The base sequence is TGTGCCAGCAGTGAGTCCGAGAGCTCCTACAATGAGCAGTTCTTC. The encoded protein is CASSESESSYNEQFF.